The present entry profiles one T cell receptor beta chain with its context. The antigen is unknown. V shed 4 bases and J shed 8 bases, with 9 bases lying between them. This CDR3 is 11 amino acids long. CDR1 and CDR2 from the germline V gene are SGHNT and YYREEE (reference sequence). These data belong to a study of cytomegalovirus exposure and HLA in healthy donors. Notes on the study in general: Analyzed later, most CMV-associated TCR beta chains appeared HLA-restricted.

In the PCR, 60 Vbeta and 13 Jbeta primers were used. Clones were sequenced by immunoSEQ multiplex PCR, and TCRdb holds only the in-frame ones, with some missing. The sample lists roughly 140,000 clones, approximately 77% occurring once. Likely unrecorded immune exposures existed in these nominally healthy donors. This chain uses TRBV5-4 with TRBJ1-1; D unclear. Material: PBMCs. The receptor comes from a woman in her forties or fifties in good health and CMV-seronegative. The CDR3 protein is CASSQNREAFF. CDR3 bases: TGTGCCAGCAGCCAAAACAGAGAAGCTTTCTTT.